This TCR beta chain was found in a study of blood T cells in healthy people across ages. Total RNA was isolated from each sample in quantities of at least 6 micrograms. Combining a sample-barcoded 5' primer with a J-beta primer mix, a second PCR ran for roughly 6 to 12 cycles. TCRdb recomputed calls from the 5' RACE reads with MiXCR, one row per CDR3 protein. The sample records hundreds of thousands of distinct CDR3 sequences, approximately 53% being singletons. CDR1 SGDLS and CDR2 YYNGEE come from the germline V gene. Between the trimmed V and J ends, which lost 7 bases and 6 bases, there was a span of 14 bases. This CDR3 has 14 amino acids.

V is TRBV9 and J is TRBJ1-6; unclear D gene. The source is a man between 35 and 55 years old in good health. What was sequenced was blood. In nucleotides, the CDR3 is TGTGCCAGCTCTAAAGCTCCCTTTAATTCACCCCTCCACTTT. Amino acid sequence: CASSKAPFNSPLHF.